The next 10 T cell receptor beta chains were all read from a single sample in a study of cytomegalovirus exposure and HLA in healthy donors. This table comes from immunoSEQ multiplex PCR, and its TCRdb copy is limited to in-frame clones, with some not included. The repertoire holds about 280,000 clones, with around 89% as singletons. Sequencing was performed on PBMCs. The receptors come from a woman between 18 and 30 years old in good health and CMV-seronegative.

The genes are TRBV7-3 and TRBJ2-3; D remains unclear. Trimming took off 2 bases at V and 0 bases at J, with 9 bases between the two ends. CDR1 and CDR2 (germline): SGHTA, FQGTGA. This CDR3 is built from 15 residues. The CDR3 bases are TGTGCCAGCAGCTTACACGGTTCTAGCACAGATACGCAGTATTTT. This encodes CASSLHGSSTDTQYF.

This rearrangement joins TRBV7-2 to TRBJ1-5; 9 bases line up with TRBD1. Germline values: CDR1 SGHTA, CDR2 FQGNSA. The V gene end was trimmed by 6 bases and the J gene end by 0 bases; junction bases not matched to a gene: 6. This CDR3 spans 16 amino acids. CDR3 DNA sequence: TGTGCCAGCAGTCTAGACAGGGGGTATAGCAATCAGCCCCAGCATTTT. Translating it yields CASSLDRGYSNQPQHF. Complete variable domain (other parts from reference TRBV7-2 and TRBJ1-5): GAGVSQSPSNKVTEKGKDVELRCDPISGHTALYWYRQSLGQGLEFLIYFQGNSAPDKSGLPSDRFSAERTGGSVSTLTIQRTQQEDSAVYLCASSLDRGYSNQPQHFGDGTRLSIL.

The chain recombines TRBV9 with TRBJ2-7, with D tentatively TRBD2 (6 bases). Trimming took off 8 bases at V and 2 bases at J, with 17 bases between the two ends. Looked up from germline, CDR1 is SGDLS and CDR2 is YYNGEE. The CDR3 has 14 residues. In DNA, the CDR3 is TGTGCCAGTTCGTACGGGGGTGGACCCTACGAGCAGTACTTC. It is translated as CASSYGGGPYEQYF.

For this clone: The junction and the germline gene differ at one end; a read error may be behind it. The chain has TRBV25-1 and TRBJ2-1; perhaps TRBD2 as D (6 bases). CDR1 MGHDK and CDR2 SYGVNS come from the germline V gene. CDR3 length equals 11 residues. In DNA, the CDR3 is TGTGCCAGCAGTGTGGGGGGAGAGCTGTTCTTC. It translates to CASSVGGELFF.

The rearrangement links TRBV28 to TRBJ2-3; no firm D call. The CDR3 has 16 amino acids. Germline assignment: CDR1 MDHEN and CDR2 SYDVKM. Trimming took 7 bases from V and 4 from J, leaving 21 bases between them. The CDR3 is CASTPTPNGFADTQYF. The CDR3 DNA reads as TGTGCCAGCACCCCAACCCCTAACGGGTTCGCAGATACGCAGTATTTT.

The chain employs TRBV9 and TRBJ1-1; tentatively, D is TRBD1 (5 bases). V was cut by 0 bases and J by 4 bases, with 7 bases left in between. Germline lookup yields CDR1 SGDLS and CDR2 YYNGEE. The CDR3 has 13 residues. The chain's CDR3 is CASSVDQGTEAFF. Written as DNA, the CDR3 is TGTGCCAGCAGCGTAGATCAGGGCACTGAAGCTTTCTTT.

As DNA, the CDR3 is TGTGCCAGCAGCTTATTGGTCGGGAGGGGCTACGAGCAGTACTTC. Its translation: CASSLLVGRGYEQYF. The chain couples TRBV7-8 to TRBJ2-7; 8 bases line up with TRBD2. Losses at the gene ends were 2 bases for V and 3 bases for J; bases not matched to a gene: 6. Germline V gene data show CDR1 as SGHVS and CDR2 as FQNEAQ. The CDR3 extends over 15 amino acids.

CDR3 coding DNA: TGTGCCAGCAGTTCAGCGGGAGCCTCCTACAATGAGCAGTTCTTC. This codes for CASSSAGASYNEQFF. The chain recombines TRBV28 with TRBJ2-1; 8 bases agree with TRBD2. Unmatched junction bases numbered 2, after V lost 4 bases and J lost 0 bases. This CDR3 is 15 amino acids long. CDR1 is MDHEN and CDR2 is SYDVKM in the germline V gene.

The J gene is TRBJ1-1, the V gene TRBV7-9, with a possible D match to TRBD1 (5 bases). V lost 0 bases and J 4 bases, leaving 12 bases between the germline ends. The germline CDR1 and CDR2 sequences are SEHNR and FQNEAQ (reference sequence). The CDR3 runs 15 residues. The CDR3 is CASSLAGGGSTEAFF. The CDR3 nucleotides are TGTGCCAGCAGCTTAGCGGGTGGGGGGAGCACTGAAGCTTTCTTT.

In this sample, this clone turned up once. V gene TRBV27 combines with J gene TRBJ1-2; no reliable D call. The length of the CDR3 is 13 residues. Trimming removed 3 bases at V and 4 bases at J, with 9 bases between. Per germline, CDR1 MNHEY and CDR2 SMNVEV (reference sequence). This CDR3 is CASSFREGYGYTF. The CDR3 coding sequence is TGTGCCAGCAGTTTTCGGGAGGGCTATGGCTACACCTTC.